These 23 T cell receptor beta chains originate from one sample sequenced in a study of OX40 agonist ivuxolimab in advanced cancers. TCRdb keeps only in-frame clones here, not all; method: immunoSEQ multiplex PCR. Of about 93,000 clones detected, about 92% appear once; the ten largest clones hold around 0.54%. The sequencing used CD4+ or CD8+ T cells sorted from blood, collected in a trial of the OX40 agonist ivuxolimab. The receptors originated from an adult with an advanced solid tumor such as melanoma, head and neck, liver or kidney cancer.

The chain's CDR3 is CASSVGADTNTGELFF. CDR3 coding DNA: TGTGCCAGCAGCGTAGGGGCAGATACGAACACCGGGGAGCTGTTTTTT. The chain couples TRBV9 to TRBJ2-2; D remains ambiguous. V lost 0 bases to trimming and J lost 0 bases, with 9 bases between them. This CDR3 comprises 16 residues. Germline V CDR1 and CDR2: SGDLS, YYNGEE.

The chain employs TRBV2 and TRBJ1-2; the match to TRBD1 covers 8 bases. The CDR3 runs 14 residues. V lost 7 bases to trimming and J lost 3 bases; unmatched junction nucleotides: 7. CDR1 and CDR2 from the germline V gene are SNHLY and FYNNEI. Here the CDR3 reads CASTRQGADYGYTF. In DNA, the CDR3 is TGTGCCAGCACCCGTCAGGGGGCCGACTATGGCTACACCTTC.

The sample holds one count of this clone. The CDR3 loop reads CASSAGQGAVDTQYF. As DNA, the CDR3 is TGCGCCAGCAGCGCAGGACAGGGGGCAGTAGATACGCAGTATTTT. The chain links TRBV5-1 to TRBJ2-3; the match to TRBD1 covers 11 bases. CDR1 and CDR2 (germline): SGHRS, YFSETQ. This CDR3 has 15 amino acids. Losses at the gene ends were 4 bases for V and 5 bases for J; bases not matched to a gene: 6.

This clone was observed a few times. The chain carries TRBV6-6 and TRBJ1-1, with TRBD1 matching over 9 bases. The CDR3 covers 14 residues. The V gene end was trimmed by 5 bases and the J gene end by 3 bases; junction bases not matched to a gene: 4. Germline V lookup: CDR1 MNHNY, CDR2 SVGAGI (reference sequence). The CDR3 nucleotides read TGTGCCAGCAGTGCCACAGGGGGCTACACTGAAGCTTTCTTT. Amino acid sequence: CASSATGGYTEAFF.

As concerns this clone: Other DNA sequences of this sample code for an identical CDR3. The chain links TRBV19 to TRBJ1-4; maybe TRBD1 (5 bases). There are 12 residues in the CDR3. V was shortened by 3 bases and J by 8 bases, with 7 bases between the two germline ends. Germline V gene sequence: CDR1 LNHDA, CDR2 SQIVND (reference sequence). The CDR3 coding sequence is TGTGCCAGTAGTATTCAGGGAGAAAAACTGTTTTTT. The encoded protein is CASSIQGEKLFF.

The chain recombines TRBV19 with TRBJ1-1; D is uncertain. V gave up 6 bases and J gave up 5 bases, with 10 bases separating them. Germline lookup yields CDR1 LNHDA and CDR2 SQIVND (reference sequence). This CDR3 has 12 residues. DNA for the CDR3: TGTGCCAGTAGACGAGAACAGACTGAAGCTTTCTTT. Encoded protein: CASRREQTEAFF.

V gene TRBV29-1 combines with J gene TRBJ1-2; the match to TRBD1 covers 7 bases. This CDR3 contains 12 residues. Looked up from germline, CDR1 is SQVTM and CDR2 is ANQGSEA. Trimming removed 6 bases from V and 2 bases from J; junction bases left unmatched: 3. CDR3 in amino acids: CSVRQGNYGYTF. CDR3 DNA sequence: TGCAGCGTAAGACAGGGAAACTATGGCTACACCTTC.

The rearrangement links TRBV19 to TRBJ2-2, with 7 bases that match TRBD2. CDR1 is LNHDA and CDR2 is SQIVND in the germline V gene (reference sequence). The V and J ends lost 3 bases and 0 bases, in that order; junction bases with no gene match: 4. The CDR3 extends over 16 amino acids. The CDR3 nucleotides read TGTGCCAGTAGTATCCGAAGCGGGGCGAACACCGGGGAGCTGTTTTTT. Residues: CASSIRSGANTGELFF.

The genes are TRBV4-1 and TRBJ1-5; tentatively, D is TRBD1 (5 bases). The CDR3 has 16 amino acids. V lost 4 bases and J lost 4, with 17 bases in between. From germline, CDR1 is MGHRA and CDR2 YSYEKL. The CDR3 is CASSPDFGGRNQPQHF. The CDR3 DNA reads TGCGCCAGCAGCCCGGACTTCGGGGGGAGGAATCAGCCCCAGCATTTT.

The J gene is TRBJ2-1, the V gene TRBV7-3; 12 bases match TRBD2. The J segment lost 10 bases and the V segment lost 7 bases, leaving 11 bases of the junction unmatched. Germline CDR1 SGHTA, CDR2 FQGTGA. This CDR3 comprises 15 residues. The CDR3 loop reads CASTTLAGGPGEQFF. Written as DNA, the CDR3 is TGTGCCAGCACCACTCTAGCGGGAGGGCCAGGGGAGCAGTTCTTC.

The CDR3 region has the DNA TGTGCCAGCTCACTAGCGGGGGCCGCCTACAATGAGCAGTTCTTC. It is translated as CASSLAGAAYNEQFF. V is TRBV18 and J is TRBJ2-1; 9 bases are a match to TRBD2. J was trimmed by 2 bases and V by 4 bases; bases with no gene match: 3. This CDR3 comprises 15 residues. Per germline, CDR1 KGHSH and CDR2 LQKENI.

The chain carries TRBV9 and TRBJ2-1; D perhaps matches TRBD1 (6 bases). The CDR3 extends over 16 amino acids. Germline assignment: CDR1 SGDLS and CDR2 YYNGEE. The V end lost 0 bases, the J end lost 3 bases, and 13 bases lay between the germline ends. CDR3 DNA: TGTGCCAGCAGCGTAGGACCAGGGGAAGGCTACAATGAGCAGTTCTTC. It specifies CASSVGPGEGYNEQFF.

This clone was seen more than once but under ten times. The chain carries TRBV5-1 and TRBJ2-2, with 8 bases identical to TRBD1. After removal of 5 bases from V and 3 bases from J, the junction contained 6 bases not matched to a gene. The CDR3 runs to 15 residues. Germline lookup yields CDR1 SGHRS and CDR2 YFSETQ. The CDR3 loop is CASRLPGQDTGELFF. CDR3 in DNA: TGCGCCAGCAGATTACCGGGACAGGACACCGGGGAGCTGTTTTTT.

The chain couples TRBV10-3 to TRBJ1-1; D not resolved. Trimming stripped 8 bases from V and 1 base from J, with 8 bases between. From germline, CDR1 is ENHRY and CDR2 SYGVKD. The CDR3 spans 12 residues. CDR3 amino acids: CAIRPENTEAFF. DNA for the CDR3: TGTGCCATCCGACCGGAGAACACTGAAGCTTTCTTT.

The rearrangement joins TRBV11-2 to TRBJ2-7; D is ambiguous. Germline loops: CDR1 SGHAT, CDR2 FQNNGV. The CDR3 has 14 residues. Between the trimmed V and J ends, which lost 4 bases and 4 bases, there was a span of 14 bases. The CDR3 sequence: CASSYRPGPYEQYF. The CDR3 nucleotides read TGTGCCAGCAGCTACCGTCCAGGACCGTACGAGCAGTACTTC.

The chain is built from TRBV7-2 and TRBJ2-7, with 11 bases fitting TRBD2. The CDR3 has 16 residues. The V and J ends lost 5 bases and 6 bases, in that order; junction bases with no gene match: 12. Germline-derived CDR1 and CDR2 are SGHTA and FQGNSA. The CDR3 nucleotides read TGTGCCAGCAGCCGCACATTAGCGGGAGGGCCGGGCGAGCAGTACTTC. Protein product: CASSRTLAGGPGEQYF.

This sequence joins TRBV6-5 and TRBJ2-3; 9 nucleotides line up with TRBD2. Trimming cost V 4 bases and J 0 bases; bases outside gene matches: 2. Germline-derived CDR1 and CDR2 are MNHEY and SVGAGI. This CDR3 has 15 residues. The CDR3 is CASSFLAGSTDTQYF. CDR3 in DNA: TGTGCCAGCAGTTTCCTAGCGGGGAGCACAGATACGCAGTATTTT.

The rearrangement joins TRBV11-3 to TRBJ2-5, with D tentatively TRBD1 (6 bases). Germline loops: CDR1 SGHNT, CDR2 YENEEA. CDR3 size: 15 residues. Trimming cost V 5 bases and J 0 bases, with 13 bases left between them. CDR3 sequence: CASSKSQGNQETQYF. As DNA, the CDR3 is TGTGCCAGCAGCAAGTCACAGGGTAACCAAGAGACCCAGTACTTC.

V and J are TRBV19 and TRBJ2-6, with 10 bases aligning to TRBD1. The CDR3 runs to 19 residues. CDR1 LNHDA and CDR2 SQIVND come from the germline V gene (reference sequence). With 4 bases clipped from V and 2 bases from J, the junction kept 11 bases outside the gene matches. CDR3 sequence reads: CASSRTGGSPATGANVLTF. CDR3 sequence (DNA): TGTGCCAGTAGTAGGACAGGGGGTTCCCCTGCCACTGGGGCCAACGTCCTGACTTTC.

In DNA, the CDR3 is TGTGCCAGTAGCCCCGCAGGAGGGCCGACTGAAAAACTGTTTTTT. This sequence encodes CASSPAGGPTEKLFF. This chain uses TRBV19 with TRBJ1-4; D not resolved. V was cut by 6 bases and J by 7 bases, with 18 bases left in between. CDR1 and CDR2 from the germline V gene are LNHDA and SQIVND (reference sequence). CDR3 length: 15 residues.

The DNA of the CDR3 is TGTGCCAGCAGCGTAGACTGGACAGGGGGTATCACGGGTGAAGCTTTCTTT. It encodes CASSVDWTGGITGEAFF. The rearrangement joins TRBV9 to TRBJ1-1; 10 bases agree with TRBD1. The CDR3 is 17 residues long. Per the germline V gene, CDR1 is SGDLS and CDR2 is YYNGEE. V was pared by 0 bases and J by 7 bases, with 12 bases of the junction left unmatched.

The rearrangement joins TRBV7-2 to TRBJ2-7; D gene uncertain. The germline V gene encodes CDR1 SGHTA and CDR2 FQGNSA. This CDR3 contains 14 residues. Trimming stripped 2 bases from V and 5 bases from J, with 13 bases between. For the CDR3, the DNA is TGTGCCAGCAGCTTAAGGATGGTAGTAAACGAGCAGTACTTC. Translated, it gives CASSLRMVVNEQYF.

This chain connects TRBV6-5 to TRBJ1-5; D may be TRBD1 (6 bases). With 4 bases removed from V and 5 bases from J, the gap between germline ends came to 15 bases. The germline CDR1 and CDR2 sequences are MNHEY and SVGAGI. The CDR3 extends over 15 amino acids. This CDR3 reads CASSSLQGGDQPQHF. CDR3 DNA sequence: TGTGCCAGCAGTTCCCTACAGGGTGGGGATCAGCCCCAGCATTTT.